This T cell receptor beta chain came from a study of cytomegalovirus exposure and HLA in healthy donors. The germline gives CDR1 LGHNT, CDR2 FRNRAP. The germline V and J ends were trimmed by 3 bases and 1 base, with 20 bases remaining between them. The CDR3 has 18 amino acids. This clone has a handful of counts. In the PCR, 60 Vbeta and 13 Jbeta primers were used. As handled by the study authors: In a later analysis, the count reached 82 million or so unique TCR beta chains, with roughly 9.9 million shared. Measured with immunoSEQ multiplex PCR; TCRdb has only the in-frame clones, and not every one. V and J calls and clone size are as listed in that table; D and trimming were resolved from the DNA. The data show 150,000 to 200,000 clones, 82% seen once.

Sequencing was done on a sample of PBMCs. This clonotype was sampled from a girl aged 5 to 17 in good health and CMV-seropositive. The chain carries TRBV12-5 and TRBJ2-3, with D possibly being TRBD1 (5 bases). The CDR3: CASGLSRGIQGGTDTQYF. The CDR3 DNA follows: TGTGCTAGTGGTTTATCTCGCGGTATCCAGGGCGGCACAGATACGCAGTATTTT.